This T cell receptor beta chain was identified in a study of shared clonotypes between healthy human individuals (dated by TCRdb to about 2020). With regard to the full study: The cohort included three men and a couple of women between 18 and 49 years of age. For each donor, CD4 naive and CD4 memory were each given three plates, CD8 naive was given two plates, and CD8 memory was given one plate. Blood TCR repertoires of a handful of healthy adults were deeply sequenced to estimate repertoire size and the extent of clonotype sharing between individuals. To increase sequencing depth and limit assay-specific biases, different laboratories used diverse techniques to prepare libraries and sequence TCR repertoires. Leukapheresis yielded between about 0.9 and 9 billion PBMCs per donor. What the study reported, not specific to this receptor: Sampling was restricted to blood, and TCR repertoires in tissue are likely to differ from TCR repertoires in blood. Clonotypes shared by all four sorted-subset donors showed higher generation probabilities than non-shared clonotypes. Even with the large sequencing depth, rarefaction of the sorted-subset datasets indicated that sequencing was incomplete. Because the study included a small number of donors, the genetic and exposure-history diversity represented was limited. Pairwise subsampling indicated that sequencing depth was expected to affect the degree of clonotype sharing among donors. Across several donors, about 5% of naive CD4, approximately 3.6% of naive CD8, 2.3% of memory CD4, and under 0.45% of memory CD8 clonotypes were shared. Larger estimated clonotype richness was generally found for naive subsets than for memory subsets.

CD8 naive samples were CD45RO-negative cells positively selected for CCR7, giving a CD45RA+CCR7+ population that excluded TemRA cells. Healthy HIV-negative adults with no recently reported acute infections or vaccinations were included as donors. Every donor was a Caucasian adult residing in Nashville, Tennessee, USA. Blood was collected by leukapheresis, and PBMCs were isolated by Ficoll-Histopaque density gradient centrifugation and then cryopreserved in liquid nitrogen vapor phase. Analytical flow cytometry was used to check the purity and quantity of every magnetically sorted T cell population. Each sorted fraction had its genomic DNA isolated and then quantified by UV absorbance on a Nanodrop 2000c. The junction shows trimming of 6 bases on V and 0 bases on J, and the gene matches do not reach 1 base of it. The cysteine opens and the phenylalanine closes a CDR3 of 14 amino acids. The only DNA kept is the CDR3, 42 bases in frame from the first base. In the germline V gene, CDR1 corresponds to SNHLY and CDR2 to FYNNEI.

Using the deep immunoSEQ assay, TCR CDR3 regions were amplified from genomic DNA by multiplex PCR. Extracted genomic DNA from each cell subset was spread evenly across all wells of several immunoSEQ 96-well plates, with each plate serving as a replicate. Each replicate PCR for sorted subsets received approximately 220 ng genomic DNA, equal to 28,000 or so T cell genomes. The purified libraries were quantified using a Qubit 3.0 fluorometer, sized with a Bioanalyzer 2100, and then quantified again using the KAPA Library Quantification kit. Each immunoSEQ 96-well plate was sequenced on its own single-read 150-cycle Illumina NextSeq 550 flow cell. The paper's processing steps were these. The immunoSEQ output contained only junctional sequences without quality scores, so filtering could not match that applied to full-length reads. To assign V/J genes and CDR3, sequences were annotated against IMGT germline references using PyIR, a Python wrapper for IgBLAST v1.9. Reads were removed for weak V/J assignments (E-value above 1e-6), missing CDR3, stop codons, out-of-frame junctions, or ambiguous translated residues. A V3J clonotype was defined by an identical inferred V gene, J gene, and CDR3 amino acid sequence. The percentage overlap between two repertoires was calculated by dividing the number of shared unique clonotypes by the size of the smaller repertoire. Richness of each repertoire was evaluated using RTK rarefaction, the Chao1 estimator, and Recon v2.1 estimates of unobserved clonotypes. Generation probabilities for all TCRbeta clonotypes obtained by the gDNA method from a few donors were computed using OLGA. As stored in TCRdb, this immuneACCESS dataset retains in-frame rearrangements with V and J assigned. A fraction of the clones does not appear; measured against another copy, unresolved V genes explain less than half of the discrepancy, and the remainder lacks a known reason. Clone size and the V and J calls come from that table; the DNA yielded D and trimming. This sample gives hundreds of thousands of clones in total; roughly 96% of them show up just once. The ten largest clones add up to about 0.11% of the sample.

Concerning this clone: Its antigen is not yet known. No clone much larger than this one lies a single base away; base qualities are absent.

Recombination linked TRBV2 to TRBJ2-1; TRBD2 agrees with 8 junctional bases. Sequencing was performed on naive CD8+ T cells sorted from blood. The cell subset or site label, read with the paper, signifies: CD45RA+CCR7+. The sequence derives from a woman aged 25 to 45 in good health. The DNA sequence reads TGTGCCAGCAGGCGGGAGGCCTCCTACAATGAGCAGTTCTTC. Its protein product is CASRREASYNEQFF.